A single sample gave rise to the 12 T cell receptor beta chains below, sequenced in a study of cytomegalovirus exposure and HLA in healthy donors. The PCR had 60 Vbeta and 13 Jbeta primers. Some clones are missing from TCRdb's copy, which holds only in-frame ones; the method was immunoSEQ multiplex PCR. This table holds over 150,000 clones, approximately 67% found once. Input material: PBMCs. Receptor source: a woman under 30 in good health and CMV-seropositive.

This clone was observed a few times. J is TRBJ1-1 and V is TRBV28; TRBD1 matches 8 bases. Germline assignment: CDR1 MDHEN and CDR2 SYDVKM. The trim removed 4 bases at V and 5 bases at J, leaving 6 bases unmatched. This CDR3 is built from 14 residues. The DNA for the CDR3 is TGTGCCAGCAGTTCAAGGACAGGGCGGACTGAAGCTTTCTTT. It yields the protein CASSSRTGRTEAFF.

This clone was observed a single time. The V and J genes are TRBV19 and TRBJ1-1; the match to TRBD1 covers 8 bases. This CDR3 comprises 15 residues. V trimming: 1 base; J trimming: 5 bases; junction bases outside the gene matches: 6. Germline loops: CDR1 LNHDA, CDR2 SQIVND (reference sequence). This chain's CDR3 is CASSIGTGLGTEAFF. The CDR3 nucleotides are TGTGCCAGTAGTATAGGGACAGGGCTCGGGACTGAAGCTTTCTTT.

The V call is TRBV5-1, the J call TRBJ2-1; TRBD1 is a possible D gene (6 bases). The germline V gene encodes CDR1 SGHRS and CDR2 YFSETQ. The CDR3 consists of 11 residues. Trimming took off 8 bases at V and 7 bases at J, with 10 bases between the two ends. CDR3 sequence (DNA): TGCGCCAGTACACAGGGTAATGAGCAGTTCTTC. This translates into CASTQGNEQFF. Using reference TRBV5-1 and TRBJ2-1 for the parts outside the CDR3, the full variable domain is KAGVTQTPRYLIKTRGQQVTLSCSPISGHRSVSWYQQTPGQGLQFLFEYFSETQRNKGNFPGRFSGRQFSNSRSEMNVSTLELGDSALYLCASTQGNEQFFGPGTRLTVL.

The chain carries TRBV30 and TRBJ1-3; a weak D match, TRBD1 (5 bases). CDR1 and CDR2 (germline): GTSNPN, SVGIG (reference sequence). The CDR3 contains 14 residues. The ends were cut back, 5 bases at V and 4 bases at J, with 15 bases in the middle. The CDR3 region has the DNA TGTGCCTGGCAAGCGGGGCTCGGAGGAAACACCATATATTTT. It encodes CAWQAGLGGNTIYF.

J is TRBJ2-2 and V is TRBV2; a weak D match, TRBD1 (6 bases). In germline, CDR1 is SNHLY, CDR2 FYNNEI. Trimming shortened V by 6 bases and J by 0 bases, and 17 bases separated the two germline ends. The CDR3 has 17 amino acids. The CDR3 here is CASRGDRQTTNTGELFF. The CDR3 nucleotides are TGTGCCAGCAGAGGAGACAGGCAAACTACGAACACCGGGGAGCTGTTTTTT.

The rearrangement uses TRBV5-1 and TRBJ2-3; 7 nucleotides line up with TRBD1. Germline CDR1 and CDR2: SGHRS and YFSETQ. The V and J ends lost 0 bases and 4 bases, in that order; junction bases with no gene match: 8. The CDR3 covers 16 residues. DNA for the CDR3: TGCGCCAGCAGCTTGGGGACAGGAAACGTTCCAGATACGCAGTATTTT. This codes for CASSLGTGNVPDTQYF.

The V and J genes are TRBV7-9 and TRBJ1-2; D ambiguous. The CDR3 is made up of 13 amino acids. Trimming took 5 bases from V and 3 from J, leaving 10 bases between them. Looked up from germline, CDR1 is SEHNR and CDR2 is FQNEAQ (reference sequence). DNA for the CDR3: TGTGCCAGCAGCCCTCCGAGAGACTATGGCTACACCTTC. Translated, it gives CASSPPRDYGYTF.

Note on this clone: Other nucleotide sequences from this sample produce the same CDR3. V usage is TRBV18 and J usage is TRBJ1-1, with D hard to call. Between the trimmed V and J ends, which lost 2 bases and 1 base, there was a span of 8 bases. Per the germline V gene, CDR1 is KGHSH and CDR2 is LQKENI. The CDR3 is 14 amino acids. This CDR3 reads CASSPAGGNTEAFF. The CDR3, as DNA: TGTGCCAGCTCACCAGCCGGCGGGAACACTGAAGCTTTCTTT.

The chain employs TRBV6-5 and TRBJ2-2; D uncertain. The V end lost 6 bases, the J end lost 0 bases, and 8 bases lay between the germline ends. Germline V gene lookup returns CDR1 MNHEY and CDR2 SVGAGI. This CDR3 is 14 amino acids long. The CDR3 coding sequence is TGTGCCAGCAGGGCAGGTCCGAACACCGGGGAGCTGTTTTTT. Its translation: CASRAGPNTGELFF.

This chain uses TRBV28 with TRBJ1-5, with 7 bases fitting TRBD1. Per germline, CDR1 MDHEN and CDR2 SYDVKM. CDR3 length: 15 amino acids. With V trimmed by 5 bases and J by 0 bases, 4 bases remained unmatched. The CDR3 sequence is CASSRDSYSNQPQHF. Here the CDR3 DNA reads TGTGCCAGCAGTAGGGACAGCTATAGCAATCAGCCCCAGCATTTT.

The rearrangement joins TRBV30 to TRBJ2-3; unclear D gene. The germline V gene has CDR1 GTSNPN and CDR2 SVGIG (reference sequence). The CDR3 length is 14 residues. V dropped 3 bases and J dropped 0 bases, with 10 bases sitting between them. CDR3 residues: CAWRAEISTDTQYF. CDR3 bases: TGTGCCTGGAGGGCGGAGATTAGCACAGATACGCAGTATTTT.

The CDR3 protein is CASTLLGSSNYGYTF. As DNA, the CDR3 is TGTGCCAGTACTCTATTGGGGAGCTCTAACTATGGCTACACCTTC. The genes are TRBV19 and TRBJ1-2; the D is unclear. V shed 7 bases and J shed 0 bases, with 15 bases lying between them. The V gene's germline CDR1 is LNHDA and CDR2 SQIVND (reference sequence). This CDR3 comprises 15 residues.